Listed below are T cell receptor beta chains from one sample, sequenced in a study of T-cell reconstitution after alpha-beta-depleted transplantation in children. TCRdb called the PCR reads again in MiXCR, with one record for every CDR3 protein. The repertoire consists of 210,000 or so distinct CDR3 sequences, with around 9.6% occurring once and the leading ten covering over 5%. The material was PBMCs from the stem cell graft donor, obtained from the stem cell graft. Receptors were obtained from a human donor who donated a stem cell graft to a child with acute lymphoblastic leukemia. CDR3s leave out the opening cysteine and the closing phenylalanine or tryptophan. Each record gives: CDR3 protein, J gene, V gene.

CDR3aa: ASRNRGSTDTQY; j_gene: TRBJ2-3; v_gene: TRBV2
CDR3aa: ASSSPTASGNTIY; j_gene: TRBJ1-3; v_gene: TRBV19
CDR3aa: ASSPLAGGFYEQY; j_gene: TRBJ2-7; v_gene: TRBV12-3/TRBV12-4
CDR3aa: ASSLMALAGNEQF; j_gene: TRBJ2-1; v_gene: TRBV12-3/TRBV12-4
CDR3aa: ASRPKTAKTYQETQY; j_gene: TRBJ2-5; v_gene: TRBV6-2/TRBV6-3
CDR3aa: ASSNGRYEQY; j_gene: TRBJ2-7; v_gene: TRBV12-3/TRBV12-4
CDR3aa: ASRGPAGVTETQY; j_gene: TRBJ2-5; v_gene: TRBV12-3/TRBV12-4
CDR3aa: ASSLNQWTGEVPGELF; j_gene: TRBJ2-2; v_gene: TRBV12-3/TRBV12-4
CDR3aa: ASRRGDSSYEQY; j_gene: TRBJ2-7; v_gene: TRBV27
CDR3aa: AASNREHTDTQY; j_gene: TRBJ2-3; v_gene: TRBV5-1
CDR3aa: ASSLWGDYQNQPQH; j_gene: TRBJ1-5; v_gene: TRBV5-5
CDR3aa: ASSFVAGSYNEQF; j_gene: TRBJ2-1; v_gene: TRBV12-3/TRBV12-4
CDR3aa: ASSPQGGVRNEQF; j_gene: TRBJ2-1; v_gene: TRBV12-3/TRBV12-4
CDR3aa: ASSLSAGAKNTEAF; j_gene: TRBJ1-1; v_gene: TRBV5-1
CDR3aa: ASSHGTLRYEQY; j_gene: TRBJ2-7; v_gene: TRBV14
CDR3aa: ASSLKGGSGTQH; j_gene: TRBJ1-5; v_gene: TRBV12-3/TRBV12-4
CDR3aa: ASSPSGGAFYNEQF; j_gene: TRBJ2-1; v_gene: TRBV18
CDR3aa: ASSLSYQNIQY; j_gene: TRBJ2-4; v_gene: TRBV27
CDR3aa: SVVPSGTYAYGYT; j_gene: TRBJ1-2; v_gene: TRBV29-1
CDR3aa: SARAPQGRRNEKLF; j_gene: TRBJ1-4; v_gene: TRBV20-1
CDR3aa: ASNGVRVAYNSPLH; j_gene: TRBJ1-6; v_gene: TRBV6-1
CDR3aa: ASGGTIQPVADTQY; j_gene: TRBJ2-3; v_gene: TRBV12-5
CDR3aa: AISGPDTGELF; j_gene: TRBJ2-2; v_gene: TRBV10-3
CDR3aa: ASSNQGGWEEKLF; j_gene: TRBJ1-4; v_gene: TRBV7-9
CDR3aa: ASSSLPSGTAFTDTQY; j_gene: TRBJ2-3; v_gene: TRBV18
CDR3aa: AISESETRGYGYT; j_gene: TRBJ1-2; v_gene: TRBV10-3
CDR3aa: SASSGTGGRNSPLH; j_gene: TRBJ1-6; v_gene: TRBV20-1
CDR3aa: ASSPGAEAF; j_gene: TRBJ1-1; v_gene: TRBV7-2
CDR3aa: ASSLKPTSGGSSGANVLT; j_gene: TRBJ2-6; v_gene: TRBV5-1
CDR3aa: ASSSTGQALTEAF; j_gene: TRBJ1-1; v_gene: TRBV6-4
CDR3aa: SAIYGQETQY; j_gene: TRBJ2-5; v_gene: TRBV20-1
CDR3aa: ASSPHHYGGGNEQF; j_gene: TRBJ2-1; v_gene: TRBV4-1
CDR3aa: ASSPREGAEAF; j_gene: TRBJ1-1; v_gene: TRBV7-2
CDR3aa: ASSLRGQIRDTQY; j_gene: TRBJ2-3; v_gene: TRBV7-9
CDR3aa: ASGLSRVLEAF; j_gene: TRBJ1-1; v_gene: TRBV12-5
CDR3aa: ASRSPLH; j_gene: TRBJ1-6; v_gene: TRBV2